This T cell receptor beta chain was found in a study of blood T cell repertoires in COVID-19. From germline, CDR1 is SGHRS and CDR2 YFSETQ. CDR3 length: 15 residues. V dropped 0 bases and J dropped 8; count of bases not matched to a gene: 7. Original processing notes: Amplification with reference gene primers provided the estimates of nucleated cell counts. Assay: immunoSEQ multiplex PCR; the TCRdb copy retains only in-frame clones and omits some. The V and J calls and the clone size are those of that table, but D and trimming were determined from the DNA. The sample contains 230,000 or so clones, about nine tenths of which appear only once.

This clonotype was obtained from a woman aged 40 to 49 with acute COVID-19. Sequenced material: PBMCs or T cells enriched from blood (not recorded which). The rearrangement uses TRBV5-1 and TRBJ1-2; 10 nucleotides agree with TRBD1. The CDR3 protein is CASSLAGDRGRGYTF. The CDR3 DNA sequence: TGCGCCAGCAGCTTGGCAGGGGACAGGGGACGGGGCTACACCTTC.